This TCR beta chain was captured in a study of somatic mutations in cytotoxic T cells in rheumatoid arthritis (dated by TCRdb to the late 2010s). Turning to the overall study: Right after diagnosis and prior to the start of any treatment, 30 to 35 ml EDTA of peripheral blood was drawn from patients. Some T-cell populations stained with V beta antibodies were sorted by flow on a FACSAria II or Sony SH800 to nearly 100% purity, with sorted V beta1+ cells additionally subjected to TCRB sequencing. The study asked whether expanded CD8+ T-cell clones in newly diagnosed, untreated rheumatoid arthritis carry somatic mutations, and used TCRB deep sequencing to characterize clonality. A total of about 67 rheumatoid arthritis patients and about 20 healthy controls underwent TCRB deep sequencing. Median age was essentially the same in the patient group and the control group. Broad study findings and their caveats: The expanded CD8+ clones had unknown antigen targets, and not appearing in virus-specific databases did not rule out that they were virus-specific. The finding that TRBV07 was slightly underrepresented in patients was left unadjusted for multiple comparisons. Healthy controls showed no age-related increase in CD8+ clonality, whereas patients did (Spearman r ~ 0.49). Several identical CD8+ TCRB sequences were found in both blood and synovial fluid, and in about an eighth of the roughly 65 patients the largest CD8+ clone exceeded 20% of CD8+ cells. CD8+ T-cell clonality in rheumatoid arthritis patients was not significantly different from that in age-matched healthy controls.

CDR1 SNHLY and CDR2 FYNNEI were looked up in the germline V gene. Reading from cysteine to phenylalanine, the CDR3 counts 15 amino acids. Of the read, only the CDR3 DNA is kept; its 45 bases are in frame from base 1. At the junction V is shortened by 6 bases and J by 4 bases; bases outside the gene matches: 8. A word on this clone: What this receptor recognizes is not known. The input lacks base qualities; no much larger clone sits a single base away.

Sequencing of TCRB CDR3 was done on genomic DNA with the immunoSEQ assay. Per the source publication's procedure: Published virus-specific TCRB sequences were compared with patient CD8+ clones larger than 1%, and only a few matches were found. The analyses included only productive TCRB rearrangements. Clonality was expressed as a Shannon entropy-based productive clonality index, with each clone defined by a unique TCRB CDR3 sequence. Repertoire overlap between two samples was calculated from the template counts of each clone relative to total templates per sample. Flow cytometry-measured V-gene usage correlated with V-gene usage from TCRB sequencing, with a Spearman r of more than 0.6. TCRdb re-hosts the immuneACCESS table, in-frame sequences only. Its copies lack some clones; in the studies checked, an unresolved V gene accounts for under half of them, and the cause for the rest is not known. V and J calls and clone size come straight from that table; D and trimming were deduced from the DNA. Within this sample are some 17,000 clones, with 82% of them counted one time only. The top ten constitute roughly a fifth of the sample.

Flow cytometry confirmed the purity of CD4+ and CD8+ cells that had been isolated by positive magnetic bead selection on an AutoMACS. After a first flow cytometry screen using a TCR V beta antibody panel, clonal expansions were characterized through TCRB deep sequencing of sorted CD8+ fractions. Peripheral blood mononuclear cells were isolated by Ficoll-Paque PLUS density gradient separation. DNA was extracted from CD4-enriched, CD8-enriched or PBMC samples with Nucleospin Tissue or Tissue XS kits and quantified with a Qubit 2.0 fluorometer. The source of this sequence is an adult with rheumatoid arthritis. The rearranged chain carries TRBV2 and TRBJ2-3; the junction holds 9 bases that match TRBD1. The material sequenced was CD8+ T cells sorted from blood. CDR3 protein: CASRPGQGIPDTQYF. The nucleotide sequence reads as follows: TGTGCCAGCAGGCCGGGACAGGGTATCCCAGATACGCAGTATTTT.